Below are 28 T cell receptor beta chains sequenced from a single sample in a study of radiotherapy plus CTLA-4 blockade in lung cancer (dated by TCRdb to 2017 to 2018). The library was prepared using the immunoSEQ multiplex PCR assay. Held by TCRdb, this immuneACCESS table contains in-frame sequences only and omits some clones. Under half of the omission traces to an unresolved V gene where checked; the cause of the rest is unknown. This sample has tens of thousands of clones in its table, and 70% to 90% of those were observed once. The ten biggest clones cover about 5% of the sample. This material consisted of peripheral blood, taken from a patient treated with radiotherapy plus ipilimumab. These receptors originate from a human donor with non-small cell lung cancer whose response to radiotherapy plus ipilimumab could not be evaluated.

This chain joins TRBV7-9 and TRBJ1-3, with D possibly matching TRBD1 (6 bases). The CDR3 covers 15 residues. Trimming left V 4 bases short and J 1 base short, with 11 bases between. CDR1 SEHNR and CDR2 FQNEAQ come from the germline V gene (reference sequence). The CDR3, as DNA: TGTGCCAGCAGCTCGGACAGACCTTCTGGAAACACCATATATTTT. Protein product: CASSSDRPSGNTIYF.

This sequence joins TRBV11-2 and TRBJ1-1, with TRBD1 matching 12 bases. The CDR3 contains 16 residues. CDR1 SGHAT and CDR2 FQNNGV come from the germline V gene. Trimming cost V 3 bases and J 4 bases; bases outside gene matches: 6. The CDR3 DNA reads TGTGCCAGCAGCTTCGGGACAGGGGGCCGATTCACTGAAGCTTTCTTT. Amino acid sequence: CASSFGTGGRFTEAFF.

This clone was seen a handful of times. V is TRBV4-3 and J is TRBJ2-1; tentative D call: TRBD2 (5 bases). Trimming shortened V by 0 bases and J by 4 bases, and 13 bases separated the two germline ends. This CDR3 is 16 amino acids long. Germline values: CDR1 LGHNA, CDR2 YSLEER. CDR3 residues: CASSQERAVPYNEQFF. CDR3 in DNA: TGCGCCAGCAGCCAAGAGCGGGCAGTCCCGTACAATGAGCAGTTCTTC.

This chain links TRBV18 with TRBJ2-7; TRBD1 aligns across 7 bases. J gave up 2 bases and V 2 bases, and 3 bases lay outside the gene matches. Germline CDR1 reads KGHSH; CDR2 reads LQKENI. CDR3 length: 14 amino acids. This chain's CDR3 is CASSPIQGAYEQYF. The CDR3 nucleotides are TGTGCCAGCTCACCAATTCAGGGGGCCTACGAGCAGTACTTC. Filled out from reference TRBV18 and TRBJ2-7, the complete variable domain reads NAGVMQNPRHLVRRRGQEARLRCSPMKGHSHVYWYRQLPEEGLKFMVYLQKENIIDESGMPKERFSAEFPKEGPSILRIQQVVRGDSAAYFCASSPIQGAYEQYFGPGTRLTVT.

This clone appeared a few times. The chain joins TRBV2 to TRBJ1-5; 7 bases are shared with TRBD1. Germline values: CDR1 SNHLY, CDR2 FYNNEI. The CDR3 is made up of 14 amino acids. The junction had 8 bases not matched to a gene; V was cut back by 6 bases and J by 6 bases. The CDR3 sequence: CASRPTGVGQPQHF. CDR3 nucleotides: TGTGCCAGCAGACCTACAGGGGTCGGTCAGCCCCAGCATTTT.

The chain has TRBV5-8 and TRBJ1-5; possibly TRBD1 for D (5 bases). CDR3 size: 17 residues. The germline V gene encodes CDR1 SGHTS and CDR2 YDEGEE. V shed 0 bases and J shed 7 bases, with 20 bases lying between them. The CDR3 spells CASSLEGQGFLGQPQHF. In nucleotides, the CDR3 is TGTGCCAGCAGCTTGGAGGGCCAGGGATTCTTGGGACAGCCCCAGCATTTT.

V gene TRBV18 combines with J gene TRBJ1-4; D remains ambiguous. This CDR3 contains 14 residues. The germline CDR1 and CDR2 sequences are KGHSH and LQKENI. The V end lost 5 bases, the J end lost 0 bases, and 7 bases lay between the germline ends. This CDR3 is CASSILATNEKLFF. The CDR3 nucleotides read TGTGCCAGCTCAATCCTTGCAACTAATGAAAAACTGTTTTTT.

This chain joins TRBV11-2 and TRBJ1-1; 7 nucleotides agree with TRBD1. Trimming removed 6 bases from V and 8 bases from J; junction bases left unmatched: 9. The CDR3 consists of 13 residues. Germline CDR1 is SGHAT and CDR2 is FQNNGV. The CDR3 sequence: CASRATGKPEAFF. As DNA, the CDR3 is TGTGCCAGCAGAGCGACAGGGAAACCGGAAGCTTTCTTT.

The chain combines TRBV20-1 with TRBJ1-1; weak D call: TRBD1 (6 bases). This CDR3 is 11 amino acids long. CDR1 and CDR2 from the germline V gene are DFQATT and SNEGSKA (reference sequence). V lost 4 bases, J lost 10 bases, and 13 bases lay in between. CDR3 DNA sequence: TGCAGTGCTACTTCCCGGGACACAGCTTTCTTT. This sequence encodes CSATSRDTAFF.

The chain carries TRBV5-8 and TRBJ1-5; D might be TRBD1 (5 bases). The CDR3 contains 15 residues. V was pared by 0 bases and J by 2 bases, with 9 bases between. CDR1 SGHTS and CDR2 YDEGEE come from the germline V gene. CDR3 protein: CASSLVQGGNQPQHF. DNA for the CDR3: TGTGCCAGCAGCTTGGTTCAGGGTGGCAATCAGCCCCAGCATTTT.

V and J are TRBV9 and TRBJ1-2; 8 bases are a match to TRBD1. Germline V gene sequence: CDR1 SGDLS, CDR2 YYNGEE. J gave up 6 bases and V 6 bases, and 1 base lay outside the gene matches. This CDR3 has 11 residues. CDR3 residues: CASNRGNGYTF. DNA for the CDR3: TGTGCCAGCAACAGGGGGAATGGCTACACCTTC.

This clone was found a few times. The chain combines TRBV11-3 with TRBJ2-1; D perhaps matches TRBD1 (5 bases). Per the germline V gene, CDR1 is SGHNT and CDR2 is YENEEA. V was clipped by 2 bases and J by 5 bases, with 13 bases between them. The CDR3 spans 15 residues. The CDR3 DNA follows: TGTGCCAGCAGCTTATTGGCAGGGAAACACAATGAGCAGTTCTTC. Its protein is CASSLLAGKHNEQFF.

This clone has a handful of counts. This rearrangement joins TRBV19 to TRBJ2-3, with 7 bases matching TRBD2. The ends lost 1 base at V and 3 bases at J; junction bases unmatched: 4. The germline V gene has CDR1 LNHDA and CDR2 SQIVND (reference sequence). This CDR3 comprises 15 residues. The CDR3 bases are TGTGCCAGTAGTATAGCGGGAGGAGGTACAGATACGCAGTATTTT. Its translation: CASSIAGGGTDTQYF.

The CDR3 sequence: CASSFAGGAGASYEQYF. DNA of the CDR3: TGCGCCAGCAGCTTCGCAGGGGGAGCGGGCGCTTCCTACGAGCAGTACTTC. This chain links TRBV5-1 with TRBJ2-7, with D possibly TRBD1 on 7 matching bases. Trimming removed 2 bases from V and 1 base from J, with 19 bases in between. CDR1 is SGHRS, CDR2 YFSETQ, per germline. CDR3 length: 17 residues. Filled out from reference TRBV5-1 and TRBJ2-7, the complete variable domain reads KAGVTQTPRYLIKTRGQQVTLSCSPISGHRSVSWYQQTPGQGLQFLFEYFSETQRNKGNFPGRFSGRQFSNSRSEMNVSTLELGDSALYLCASSFAGGAGASYEQYFGPGTRLTVT.

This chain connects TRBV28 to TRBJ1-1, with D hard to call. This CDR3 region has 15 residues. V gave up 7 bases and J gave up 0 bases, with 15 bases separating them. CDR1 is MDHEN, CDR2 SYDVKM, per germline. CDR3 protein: CASNSNRGMNTEAFF. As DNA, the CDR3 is TGTGCCAGCAATTCAAACCGGGGAATGAACACTGAAGCTTTCTTT.

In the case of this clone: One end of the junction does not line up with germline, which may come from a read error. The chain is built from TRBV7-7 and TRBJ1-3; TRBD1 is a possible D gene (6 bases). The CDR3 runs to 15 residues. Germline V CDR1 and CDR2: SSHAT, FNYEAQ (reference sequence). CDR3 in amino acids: CASSQGGGSGNTIYF. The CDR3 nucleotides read TGTGCTAGCAGCCAGGGAGGGGGATCGGGAAACACCATATATTTT.

CDR3 coding DNA: TGTGCCAGCAGCGATGGACAGGGGGCGAACACCGGGGAGCTGTTTTTT. This gives the protein CASSDGQGANTGELFF. The chain recombines TRBV28 with TRBJ2-2; 10 bases fit TRBD1. The J segment lost 0 bases and the V segment lost 6 bases, leaving 4 bases of the junction unmatched. The germline V gene encodes CDR1 MDHEN and CDR2 SYDVKM. This CDR3 has 16 residues.

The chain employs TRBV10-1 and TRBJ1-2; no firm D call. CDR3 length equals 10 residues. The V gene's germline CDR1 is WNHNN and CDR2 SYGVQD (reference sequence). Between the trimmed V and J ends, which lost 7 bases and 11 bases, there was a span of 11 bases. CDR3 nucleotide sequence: TGCGCCAGCATGAGAGGCACTTACACCTTC. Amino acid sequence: CASMRGTYTF.

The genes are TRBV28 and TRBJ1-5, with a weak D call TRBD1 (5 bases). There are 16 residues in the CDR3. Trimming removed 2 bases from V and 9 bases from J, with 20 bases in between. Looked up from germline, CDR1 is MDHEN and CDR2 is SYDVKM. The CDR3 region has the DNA TGTGCCAGCAGTTTACCCGACAGAAATTTAGTTCCGCCCCAGCATTTT. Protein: CASSLPDRNLVPPQHF.

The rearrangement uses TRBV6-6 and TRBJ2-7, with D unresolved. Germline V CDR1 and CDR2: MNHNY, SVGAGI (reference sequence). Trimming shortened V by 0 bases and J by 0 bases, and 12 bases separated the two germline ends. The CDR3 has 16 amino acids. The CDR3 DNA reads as TGTGCCAGCAGTTACTCGTCGGTAACCGGCTCCTACGAGCAGTACTTC. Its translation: CASSYSSVTGSYEQYF.

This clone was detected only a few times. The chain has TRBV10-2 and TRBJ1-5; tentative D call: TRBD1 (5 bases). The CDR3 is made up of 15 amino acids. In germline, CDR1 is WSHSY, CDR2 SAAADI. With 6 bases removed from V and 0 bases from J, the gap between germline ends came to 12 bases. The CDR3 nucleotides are TGCGCCAGCAGGACCGGGGGGACTAGCAATCAGCCCCAGCATTTT. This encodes CASRTGGTSNQPQHF.

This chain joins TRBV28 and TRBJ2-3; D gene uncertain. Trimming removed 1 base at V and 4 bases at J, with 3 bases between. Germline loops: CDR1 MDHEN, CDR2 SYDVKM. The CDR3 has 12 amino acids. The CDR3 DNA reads TGTGCCAGCAGTTTATCTTCAGATACGCAGTATTTT. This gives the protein CASSLSSDTQYF.

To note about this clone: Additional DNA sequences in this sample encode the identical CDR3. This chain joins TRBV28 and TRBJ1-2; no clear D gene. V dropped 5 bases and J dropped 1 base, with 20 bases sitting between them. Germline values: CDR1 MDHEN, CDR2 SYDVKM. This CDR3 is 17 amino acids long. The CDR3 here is CASSNPGVPTFNYGYTF. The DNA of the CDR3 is TGTGCCAGCAGTAATCCCGGGGTCCCTACCTTTAACTATGGCTACACCTTC.

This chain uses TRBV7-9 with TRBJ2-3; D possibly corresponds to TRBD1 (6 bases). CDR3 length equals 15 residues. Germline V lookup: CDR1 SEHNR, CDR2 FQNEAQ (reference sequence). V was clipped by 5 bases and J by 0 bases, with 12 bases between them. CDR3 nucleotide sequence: TGTGCCAGCAGCCCCAGGGGAATTAGCACAGATACGCAGTATTTT. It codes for CASSPRGISTDTQYF. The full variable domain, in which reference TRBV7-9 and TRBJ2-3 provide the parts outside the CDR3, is DTGVSQNPRHKITKRGQNVTFRCDPISEHNRLYWYRQTLGQGPEFLTYFQNEAQLEKSRLLSDRFSAERPKGSFSTLEIQRTEQGDSAMYLCASSPRGISTDTQYFGPGTRLTVL.

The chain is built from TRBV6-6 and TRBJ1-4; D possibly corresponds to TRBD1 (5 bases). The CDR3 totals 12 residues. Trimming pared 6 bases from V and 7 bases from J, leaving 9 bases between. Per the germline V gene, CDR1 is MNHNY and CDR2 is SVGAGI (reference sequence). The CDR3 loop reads CASSGGGEKLFF. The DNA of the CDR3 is TGTGCCAGCAGCGGGGGTGGTGAAAAACTGTTTTTT.

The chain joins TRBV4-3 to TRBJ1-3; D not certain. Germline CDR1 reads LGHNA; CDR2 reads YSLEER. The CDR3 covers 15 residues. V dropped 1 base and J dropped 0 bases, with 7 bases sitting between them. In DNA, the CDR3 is TGCGCCAGCAGCCAAGGGCGGAGCTCTGGAAACACCATATATTTT. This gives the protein CASSQGRSSGNTIYF.

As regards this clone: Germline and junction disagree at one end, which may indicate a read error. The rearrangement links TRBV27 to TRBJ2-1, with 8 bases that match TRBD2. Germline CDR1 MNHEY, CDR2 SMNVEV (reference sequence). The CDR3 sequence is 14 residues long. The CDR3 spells CASSHSGTNNGQFF. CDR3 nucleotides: TGTGCCAGCAGTCATAGCGGGACTAACAATGGGCAGTTCTTC.

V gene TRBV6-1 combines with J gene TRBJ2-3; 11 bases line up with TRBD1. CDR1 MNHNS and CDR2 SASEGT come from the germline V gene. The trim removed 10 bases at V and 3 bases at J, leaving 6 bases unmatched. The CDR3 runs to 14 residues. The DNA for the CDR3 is TGTGCCATCTCGAGGGACAGGGGGACAGATACGCAGTATTTT. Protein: CAISRDRGTDTQYF.